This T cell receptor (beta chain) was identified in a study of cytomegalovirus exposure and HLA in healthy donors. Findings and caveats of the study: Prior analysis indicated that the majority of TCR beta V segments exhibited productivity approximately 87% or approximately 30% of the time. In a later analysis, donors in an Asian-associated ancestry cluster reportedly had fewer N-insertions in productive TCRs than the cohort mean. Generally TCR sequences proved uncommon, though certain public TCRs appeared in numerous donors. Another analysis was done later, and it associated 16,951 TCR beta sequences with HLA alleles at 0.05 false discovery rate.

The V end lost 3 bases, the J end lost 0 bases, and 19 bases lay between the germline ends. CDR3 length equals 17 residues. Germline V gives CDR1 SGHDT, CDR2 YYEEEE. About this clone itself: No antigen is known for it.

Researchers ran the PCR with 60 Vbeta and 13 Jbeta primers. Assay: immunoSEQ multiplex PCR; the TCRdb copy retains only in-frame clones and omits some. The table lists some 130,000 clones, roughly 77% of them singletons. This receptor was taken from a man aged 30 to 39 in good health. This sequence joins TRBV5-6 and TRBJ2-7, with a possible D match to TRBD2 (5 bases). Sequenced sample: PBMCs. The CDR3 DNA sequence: TGTGCCAGCAGCTGGCTTGGACTGGGCCGGAGCTCCTACGAGCAGTACTTC. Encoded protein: CASSWLGLGRSSYEQYF.